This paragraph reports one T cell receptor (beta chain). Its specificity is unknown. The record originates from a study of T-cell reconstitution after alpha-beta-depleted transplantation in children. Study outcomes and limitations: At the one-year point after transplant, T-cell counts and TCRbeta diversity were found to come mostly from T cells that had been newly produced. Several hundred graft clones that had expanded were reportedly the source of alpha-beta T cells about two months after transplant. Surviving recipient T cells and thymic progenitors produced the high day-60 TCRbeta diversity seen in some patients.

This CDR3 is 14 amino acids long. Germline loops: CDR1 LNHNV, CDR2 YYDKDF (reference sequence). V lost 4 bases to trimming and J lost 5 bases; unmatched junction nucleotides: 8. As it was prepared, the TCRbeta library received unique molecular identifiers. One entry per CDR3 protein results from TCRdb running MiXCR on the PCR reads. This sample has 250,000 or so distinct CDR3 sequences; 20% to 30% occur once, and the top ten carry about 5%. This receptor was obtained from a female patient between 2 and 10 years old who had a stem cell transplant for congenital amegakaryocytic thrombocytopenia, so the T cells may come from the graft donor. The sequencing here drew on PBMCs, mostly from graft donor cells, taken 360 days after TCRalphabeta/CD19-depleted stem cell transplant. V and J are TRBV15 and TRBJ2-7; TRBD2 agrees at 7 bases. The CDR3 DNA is TGTGCCACCAGCATTGGACTAGTTTTCGACGAGCAGTACTTC. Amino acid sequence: CATSIGLVFDEQYF.